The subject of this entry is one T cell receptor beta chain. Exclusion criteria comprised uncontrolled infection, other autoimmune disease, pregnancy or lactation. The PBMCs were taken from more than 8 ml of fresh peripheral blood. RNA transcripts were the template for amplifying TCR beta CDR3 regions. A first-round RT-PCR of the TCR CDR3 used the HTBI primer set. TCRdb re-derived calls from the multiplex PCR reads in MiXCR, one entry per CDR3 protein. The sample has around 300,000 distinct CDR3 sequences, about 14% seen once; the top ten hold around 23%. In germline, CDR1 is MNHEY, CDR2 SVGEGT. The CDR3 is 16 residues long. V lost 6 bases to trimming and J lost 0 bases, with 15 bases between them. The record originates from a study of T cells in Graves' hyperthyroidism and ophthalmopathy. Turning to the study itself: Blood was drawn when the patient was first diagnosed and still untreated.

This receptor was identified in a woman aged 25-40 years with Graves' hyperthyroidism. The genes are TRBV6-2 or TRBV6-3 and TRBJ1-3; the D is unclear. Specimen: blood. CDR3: CASSSPRWSSGNTIYF. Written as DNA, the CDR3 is TGTGCCAGCAGCAGCCCGAGGTGGAGCTCTGGAAACACCATATATTTT.